The clone carrying this T cell receptor beta chain was observed at least ten times. Its antigen is undetermined. This entry belongs to a study of early T cells in non-severe SARS-CoV-2 infection. Looking at the study overall: Bulk RNA taken from unsorted whole blood was sequenced, leaving chains unpaired.

Researchers attached unique molecular identifiers to individual cDNA molecules. MiXCR, applied by TCRdb to the 5' RACE reads, yields one record per CDR3 protein. The sample has approximately 79,000 distinct CDR3 sequences, about 13% seen once; the top ten hold around 6%. Findings and limits, study-wide: Private and CD4 specificities were missed by VDJdb matching, which favored anti-spike CD8 responses.

Germline-derived CDR1 and CDR2 are MNHNS and SASEGT. The CDR3 runs to 18 residues. Trimming shortened V by 4 bases and J by 5 bases, and 25 bases separated the two germline ends. The V and J genes are TRBV6-1 and TRBJ2-3; D gene uncertain. Sequenced material: whole blood. The sequence came from an adult who was a healthcare worker with PCR-confirmed SARS-CoV-2 infection or an uninfected control (not recorded which). CDR3 protein: CASSAGTALSTPGDTQYF. CDR3 nucleotide sequence: TGTGCCAGCAGTGCCGGAACGGCGCTATCCACCCCCGGAGATACGCAGTATTTT.